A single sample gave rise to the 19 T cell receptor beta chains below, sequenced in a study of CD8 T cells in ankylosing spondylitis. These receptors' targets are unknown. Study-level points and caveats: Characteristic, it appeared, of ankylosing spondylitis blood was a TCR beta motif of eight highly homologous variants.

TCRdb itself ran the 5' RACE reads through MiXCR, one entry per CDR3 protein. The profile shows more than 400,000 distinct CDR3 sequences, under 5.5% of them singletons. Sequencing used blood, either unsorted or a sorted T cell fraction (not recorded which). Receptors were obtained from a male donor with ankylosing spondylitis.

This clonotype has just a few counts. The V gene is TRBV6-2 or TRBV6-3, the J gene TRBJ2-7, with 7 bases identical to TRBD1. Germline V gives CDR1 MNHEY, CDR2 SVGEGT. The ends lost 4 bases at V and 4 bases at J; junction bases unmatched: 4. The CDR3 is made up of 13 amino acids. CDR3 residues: CASSFTGVYEQYF. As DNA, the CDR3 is TGTGCCAGCAGTTTTACAGGGGTGTACGAGCAGTACTTC.

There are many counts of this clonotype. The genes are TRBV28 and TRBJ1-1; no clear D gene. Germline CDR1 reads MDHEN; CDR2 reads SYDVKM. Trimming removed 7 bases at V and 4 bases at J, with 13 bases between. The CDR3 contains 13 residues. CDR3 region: CASTLSLITEAFF. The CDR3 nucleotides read TGTGCCAGCACCCTTTCCCTAATCACTGAAGCTTTCTTT.

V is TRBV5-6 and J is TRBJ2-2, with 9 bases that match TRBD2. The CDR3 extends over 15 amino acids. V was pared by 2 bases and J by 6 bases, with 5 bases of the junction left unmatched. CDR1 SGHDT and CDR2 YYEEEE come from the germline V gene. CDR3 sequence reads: CASSFGGRASGELFF. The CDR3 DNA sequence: TGTGCCAGCAGCTTTGGCGGGAGGGCCTCCGGGGAGCTGTTTTTT.

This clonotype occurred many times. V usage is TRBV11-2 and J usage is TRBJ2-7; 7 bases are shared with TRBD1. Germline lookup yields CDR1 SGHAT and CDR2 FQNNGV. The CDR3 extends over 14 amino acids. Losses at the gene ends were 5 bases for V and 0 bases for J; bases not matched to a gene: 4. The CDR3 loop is CASSTGTVSYEQYF. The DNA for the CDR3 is TGTGCCAGCAGCACCGGGACAGTCTCCTACGAGCAGTACTTC.

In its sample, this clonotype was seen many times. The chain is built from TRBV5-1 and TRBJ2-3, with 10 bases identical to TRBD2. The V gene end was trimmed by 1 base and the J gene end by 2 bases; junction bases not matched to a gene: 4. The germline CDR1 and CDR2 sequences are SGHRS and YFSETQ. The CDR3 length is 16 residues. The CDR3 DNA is TGCGCCAGCAGCTTGTTAACTAGCGGGGACACAGATACGCAGTATTTT. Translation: CASSLLTSGDTDTQYF.

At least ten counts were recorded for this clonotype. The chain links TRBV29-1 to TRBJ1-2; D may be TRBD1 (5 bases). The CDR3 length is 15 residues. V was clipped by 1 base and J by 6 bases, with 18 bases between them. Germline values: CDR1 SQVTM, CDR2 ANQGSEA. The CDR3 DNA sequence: TGCAGCGTTGAAGGTGGCAGGGAGGCGGATAATGGCTACACCTTC. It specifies CSVEGGREADNGYTF.

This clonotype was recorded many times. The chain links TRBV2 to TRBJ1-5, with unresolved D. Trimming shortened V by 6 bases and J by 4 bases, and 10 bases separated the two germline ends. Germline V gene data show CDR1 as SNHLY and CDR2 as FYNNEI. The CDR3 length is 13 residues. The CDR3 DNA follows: TGTGCCAGCAGCGCCGAGGCAAATCAGCCCCAGCATTTT. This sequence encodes CASSAEANQPQHF.

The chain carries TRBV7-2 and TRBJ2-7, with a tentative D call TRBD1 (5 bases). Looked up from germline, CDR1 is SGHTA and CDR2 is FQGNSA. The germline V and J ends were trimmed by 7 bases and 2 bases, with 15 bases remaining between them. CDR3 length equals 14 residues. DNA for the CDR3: TGTGCCAGCACCTCCGGACCAGGGCCCTACGAGCAGTACTTC. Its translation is CASTSGPGPYEQYF.

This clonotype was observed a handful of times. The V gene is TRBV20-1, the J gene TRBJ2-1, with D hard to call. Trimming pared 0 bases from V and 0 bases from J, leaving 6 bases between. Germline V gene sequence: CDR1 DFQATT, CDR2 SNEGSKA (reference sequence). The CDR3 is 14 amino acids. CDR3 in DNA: TGCAGTGCTAGAGATCCTAGCTCCTACAATGAGCAGTTCTTC. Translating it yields CSARDPSSYNEQFF.

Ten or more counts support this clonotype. The CDR3 spells CASSYGGGGRLFF. As DNA, the CDR3 is TGTGCCAGCAGTTACGGCGGGGGTGGGAGACTGTTTTTT. The chain employs TRBV6-5 and TRBJ1-4; the D gene is possibly TRBD1 (5 bases). Germline CDR1 MNHEY, CDR2 SVGAGI. The CDR3 is 13 residues long. Trimming pared 2 bases from V and 13 bases from J, leaving 14 bases between.

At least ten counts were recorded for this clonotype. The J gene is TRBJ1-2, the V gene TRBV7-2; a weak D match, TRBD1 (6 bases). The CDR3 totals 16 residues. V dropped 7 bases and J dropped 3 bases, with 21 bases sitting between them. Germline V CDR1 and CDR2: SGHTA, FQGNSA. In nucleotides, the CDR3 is TGTGCCAGCATGCGAGGGGGGGATAGTAGTCACTATGGCTACACCTTC. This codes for CASMRGGDSSHYGYTF.

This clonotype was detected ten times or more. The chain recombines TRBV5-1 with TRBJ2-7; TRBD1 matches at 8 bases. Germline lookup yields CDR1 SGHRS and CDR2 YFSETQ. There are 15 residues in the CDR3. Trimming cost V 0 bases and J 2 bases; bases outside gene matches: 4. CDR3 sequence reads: CASSLAGQEPYEQYF. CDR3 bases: TGCGCCAGCAGCTTGGCGGGACAGGAGCCCTACGAGCAGTACTTC.

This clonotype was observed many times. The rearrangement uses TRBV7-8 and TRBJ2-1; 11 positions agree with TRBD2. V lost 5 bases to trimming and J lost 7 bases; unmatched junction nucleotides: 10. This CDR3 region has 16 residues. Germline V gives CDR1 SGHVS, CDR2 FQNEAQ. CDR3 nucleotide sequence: TGTGCCAGCAGCGCTGGGGGGACTAGCGGATTGAATGAGCAGTTCTTC. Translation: CASSAGGTSGLNEQFF.

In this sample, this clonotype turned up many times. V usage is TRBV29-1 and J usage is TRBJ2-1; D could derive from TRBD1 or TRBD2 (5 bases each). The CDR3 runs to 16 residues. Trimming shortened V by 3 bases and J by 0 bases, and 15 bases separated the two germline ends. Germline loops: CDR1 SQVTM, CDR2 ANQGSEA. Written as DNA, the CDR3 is TGCAGCGTTGATATGAGAGGGGAGATCTCCTACAATGAGCAGTTCTTC. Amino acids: CSVDMRGEISYNEQFF.

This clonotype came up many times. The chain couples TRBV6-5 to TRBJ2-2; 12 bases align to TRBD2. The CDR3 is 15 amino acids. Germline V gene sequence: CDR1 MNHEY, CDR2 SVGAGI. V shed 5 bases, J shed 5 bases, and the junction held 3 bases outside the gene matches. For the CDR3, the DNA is TGTGCCAGCAGTACTAGCGGGGGGTATACCGGGGAGCTGTTTTTT. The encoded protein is CASSTSGGYTGELFF.

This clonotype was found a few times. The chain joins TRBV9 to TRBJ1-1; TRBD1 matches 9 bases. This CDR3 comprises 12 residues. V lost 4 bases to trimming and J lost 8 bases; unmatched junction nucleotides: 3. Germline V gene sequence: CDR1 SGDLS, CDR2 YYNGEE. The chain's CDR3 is CASSSGTGEAFF. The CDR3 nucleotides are TGTGCCAGCAGCTCCGGGACAGGGGAAGCTTTCTTT. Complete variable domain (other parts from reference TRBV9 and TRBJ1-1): DSGVTQTPKHLITATGQRVTLRCSPRSGDLSVYWYQQSLDQGLQFLIQYYNGEERAKGNILERFSAQQFPDLHSELNLSSLELGDSALYFCASSSGTGEAFFGQGTRLTVV.

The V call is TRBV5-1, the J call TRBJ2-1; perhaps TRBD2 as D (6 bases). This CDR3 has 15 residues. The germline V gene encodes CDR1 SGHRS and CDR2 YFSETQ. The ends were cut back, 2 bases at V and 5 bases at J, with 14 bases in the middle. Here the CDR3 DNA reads TGCGCCAGCAGCTTTGGTAGCGGCGTTCACAATGAGCAGTTCTTC. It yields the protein CASSFGSGVHNEQFF.

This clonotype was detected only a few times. The CDR3 reads CASSPQVAPGANVLTF. In DNA form, the CDR3 reads TGCGCCAGCAGCCCTCAGGTCGCGCCGGGGGCCAACGTCCTGACTTTC. The V call is TRBV4-1, the J call TRBJ2-6; D not resolved. V lost 4 bases to trimming and J lost 4 bases, with 14 bases between them. Germline lookup yields CDR1 MGHRA and CDR2 YSYEKL. The CDR3 is 16 residues long.

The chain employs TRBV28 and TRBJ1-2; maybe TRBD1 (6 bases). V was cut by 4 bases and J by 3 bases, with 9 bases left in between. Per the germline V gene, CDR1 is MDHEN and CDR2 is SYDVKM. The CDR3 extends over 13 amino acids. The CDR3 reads CASSSQGYYGYTF. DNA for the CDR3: TGTGCCAGCAGTTCCCAGGGGTACTATGGCTACACCTTC.